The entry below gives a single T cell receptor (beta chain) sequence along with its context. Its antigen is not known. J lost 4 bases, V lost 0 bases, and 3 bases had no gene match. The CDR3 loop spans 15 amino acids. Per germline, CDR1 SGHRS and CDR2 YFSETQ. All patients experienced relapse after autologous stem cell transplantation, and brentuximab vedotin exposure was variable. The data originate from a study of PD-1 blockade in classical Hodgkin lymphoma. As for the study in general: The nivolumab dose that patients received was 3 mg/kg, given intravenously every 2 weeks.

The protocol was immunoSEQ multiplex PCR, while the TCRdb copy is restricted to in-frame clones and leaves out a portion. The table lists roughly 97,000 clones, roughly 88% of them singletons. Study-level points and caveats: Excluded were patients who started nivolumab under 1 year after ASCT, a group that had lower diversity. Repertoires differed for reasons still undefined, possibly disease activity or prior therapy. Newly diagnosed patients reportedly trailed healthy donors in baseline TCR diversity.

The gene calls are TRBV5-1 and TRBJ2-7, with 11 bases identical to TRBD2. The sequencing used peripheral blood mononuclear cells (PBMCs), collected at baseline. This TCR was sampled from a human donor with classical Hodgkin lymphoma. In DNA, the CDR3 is TGCGCCAGCAGCTTGGCTAGCGGGAGGAGGTACGAGCAGTACTTC. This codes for CASSLASGRRYEQYF. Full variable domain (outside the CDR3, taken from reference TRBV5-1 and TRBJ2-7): KAGVTQTPRYLIKTRGQQVTLSCSPISGHRSVSWYQQTPGQGLQFLFEYFSETQRNKGNFPGRFSGRQFSNSRSEMNVSTLELGDSALYLCASSLASGRRYEQYFGPGTRLTVT.